This section outlines one T cell receptor beta chain sequence together with its context. The target antigen is unknown. Exclusions: uncontrolled infection, other autoimmune disease, pregnancy, lactation. Isolation of PBMCs was performed on around 9.3 ml fresh peripheral blood. The source of the sample is a study of T cells in Graves' hyperthyroidism and ophthalmopathy. General study points: Blood also showed most of the thyroid clonotypes that were expanded above 0.001.

It was RNA transcripts that yielded the amplified TCR beta CDR3 regions. TCR CDR3 underwent first-round RT-PCR with the HTBI primer set. TCRdb passed the multiplex PCR reads through MiXCR, listing each CDR3 protein once. The sample holds about half a million distinct CDR3 sequences, 15% to 20% seen once. The CDR3 has 13 residues. The V gene's germline CDR1 is LGHNA and CDR2 YSLEER. V was trimmed by 6 bases and J by 4 bases, leaving 12 bases between them. The sequenced sample was blood. The TCR originated in a woman in her thirties with Graves' ophthalmopathy. The chain combines TRBV4-3 with TRBJ1-1; tentative D call: TRBD1 (5 bases). The CDR3 nucleotides read TGCGCCAGCAGTGGGGGGTTTGGCACTGAAGCTTTCTTT. It codes for CASSGGFGTEAFF.